This T cell receptor beta chain was sequenced for a study of T-cell reconstitution after alpha-beta-depleted transplantation in children. This clonotype was found many times. Molecular barcoding with unique molecular identifiers was used for the TCRbeta library. TCRdb itself ran the PCR reads through MiXCR, one entry per CDR3 protein. The data hold about 830,000 distinct CDR3 sequences, with roughly 15% observed a single time. The CDR3 is 11 residues long. The germline V and J ends were trimmed by 1 base and 7 bases, with 2 bases remaining between them. Germline loops: CDR1 MGHDK, CDR2 SYGVNS. The chain joins TRBV25-1 to TRBJ2-1; no definite D call. This TCR was recovered from a male patient between 5 and 17 years old who had a stem cell transplant for acute lymphoblastic leukemia, so the T cells may come from the graft donor. The sequenced sample was PBMCs, mostly from graft donor cells, obtained 360 days after TCRalphabeta/CD19-depleted stem cell transplant. CDR3 DNA sequence: TGTGCCAGCAGTGAATCGAATGAGCAGTTCTTC. Its translation: CASSESNEQFF.